There are a few counts of the clone carrying this TCR beta chain. The antigen is not known. The record originates from a study of early T cells in non-severe SARS-CoV-2 infection. Study-wide context: Bulk RNA isolated from unsorted whole blood underwent sequencing; chains were not paired.

Individually, cDNA molecules had unique molecular identifiers attached to them. Each CDR3 protein gets one entry after TCRdb re-called the 5' RACE reads with MiXCR. In the table there are about 58,000 distinct CDR3 sequences, over 9.5% of which are singletons. Study-wide findings and caveats: Using VDJdb, the matching emphasized anti-spike CD8 responses while missing private and CD4 specificities.

The sample consisted of whole blood. This clonotype was obtained from an adult who was a healthcare worker with PCR-confirmed SARS-CoV-2 infection or an uninfected control (not recorded which).

The CDR3 DNA sequence: TGTGCCAGCAGTTACTCGAGAGGCCAGAGCTACGAGCAGTACTTC. This gives the protein CASSYSRGQSYEQYF. V gene TRBV6-5 combines with J gene TRBJ2-7; no clear D gene. CDR3 size: 15 residues. Germline V gives CDR1 MNHEY, CDR2 SVGAGI. V lost 0 bases to trimming and J lost 3 bases, with 12 bases between them.